The rows below give T cell receptor beta chains drawn from one sample of a study of control samples from healthy donors and cancer patients. Profiling relied on immunoSEQ multiplex PCR, and the TCRdb table lists in-frame clones only, not all of them. This sample has 20,000 to 25,000 clones, with 84% found just once. Sequenced input: PBMCs. The receptors here all came from a man aged 60-69 years with colorectal cancer. Each CDR3 is given with its conserved first and last residue. The D gene is left open where the match is weak. Part of the rows lack a size; the others show once, few, many or a class for expanded clones.

J | D | V | size | CDR3 | DNA
TRBJ2-3 | - | TRBV24-1 | once | CATSDYSNTQYF | TGTGCCACCAGTGATTACAGCAATACGCAGTATTTT
TRBJ2-7 | - | TRBV5-1 | - | CASTFSGPTYEQYF | TGCGCCAGCACTTTTTCAGGGCCAACCTACGAGCAGTACTTC
TRBJ2-7 | TRBD1 | TRBV5-6 | - | CASTVRDSYEQYF | TGTGCCAGCACAGTCCGGGACAGCTACGAGCAGTACTTC
TRBJ1-1 | - | TRBV29-1 | - | CSAGVNTEAFF | TGCAGCGCCGGGGTTAACACTGAAGCTTTCTTT
TRBJ1-2 | - | TRBV7-2 | once | CASSFPGTYYGYTF | TGTGCCAGCAGCTTTCCAGGGACCTACTATGGCTACACCTTC
TRBJ2-3 | - | TRBV10-2 | - | CASRETRDVQYF | TGCGCCAGCAGGGAGACGAGAGACGTGCAGTATTTT
TRBJ2-2 | - | TRBV5-1 | - | CASSLTTNTGELFF | TGCGCCAGCAGCTTGACAACAAACACCGGGGAGCTGTTTTTT
TRBJ1-5 | TRBD1 | TRBV7-8 | - | CASSLAGRGVGQPQHF | TGTGCCAGCAGCTTAGCGGGCAGGGGGGTTGGTCAGCCCCAGCATTTT
TRBJ1-2 | - | TRBV29-1 | - | CSVTVGSYGYTF | TGCAGCGTTACGGTGGGAAGCTATGGCTACACCTTC
TRBJ2-7 | - | TRBV7-9 | - | CASSPMAPSSYEQYF | TGTGCCAGCAGCCCCATGGCACCGAGCTCCTACGAGCAGTACTTC
TRBJ2-7 | - | TRBV5-1 | - | CASSLVTGPYEQYF | TGCGCCAGCAGCTTGGTTACAGGGCCCTACGAGCAGTACTTC
TRBJ2-2 | - | TRBV20-1 | - | CSAGNTGELFF | TGCAGTGCAGGGAACACCGGGGAGCTGTTTTTT
TRBJ1-4 | - | TRBV7-9 | - | CASSLATATNEKLFF | TGTGCCAGCAGCTTAGCGACGGCAACTAATGAAAAACTGTTTTTT
TRBJ1-4 | - | TRBV25-1 | - | CASSESGYATNEKLFF | TGTGCCAGCAGTGAATCAGGGTATGCAACTAATGAAAAACTGTTTTTT
TRBJ1-1 | TRBD1 | TRBV19 | - | CASSSTGGRTEAFF | TGTGCCAGTAGTTCGACAGGGGGCCGCACTGAAGCTTTCTTT
TRBJ2-7 | TRBD1 | TRBV7-9 | - | CASSPRQGVNEQYF | TGTGCCAGCAGCCCGAGACAGGGGGTAAACGAGCAGTACTTC
TRBJ1-6 | TRBD1 | TRBV30 | - | CAWSVTGGWNSPLHF | TGTGCCTGGAGTGTGACAGGGGGCTGGAATTCACCCCTCCACTTT
TRBJ1-6 | - | TRBV6-5 | - | CASSRDANNSPLHF | TGTGCCAGCAGCCGGGACGCTAATAATTCACCCCTCCACTTT
TRBJ1-1 | - | TRBV5-1 | - | CASSFGNLNTEAFF | TGCGCCAGCAGCTTTGGGAATTTGAACACTGAAGCTTTCTTT
TRBJ2-1 | - | TRBV19 | once | CASSPTTAGNEQFF | TGTGCCAGTAGTCCTACAACGGCGGGCAATGAGCAGTTCTTC
TRBJ1-1 | TRBD1 | TRBV12-5 | - | CASGLVGQGRTEAFF | TGTGCTAGTGGTTTGGTCGGACAGGGACGCACTGAAGCTTTCTTT
TRBJ2-7 | TRBD1 | TRBV19 | - | CASSRTGTSYEQYF | TGTGCCAGTAGTAGGACAGGGACCTCCTACGAGCAGTACTTC
TRBJ1-2 | - | TRBV6-6 | - | CASSRQGSYGYTF | TGTGCCAGCAGTCGCCAGGGGTCCTATGGCTACACCTTC